The 7 T cell receptor beta chains in this list originate from one sample, sequenced in a study of blood T cell repertoires in COVID-19. TCRdb's table, derived via immunoSEQ multiplex PCR, lists solely in-frame clones and lacks some. Among roughly 100,000 clones, approximately 80% were seen once, and the ten largest hold under 5.5%. The sequencing input was peripheral blood. The receptors originated from a man aged 60 to 75 with acute or convalescent COVID-19.

V is TRBV10-3 and J is TRBJ1-1, with a weak D call TRBD1 (6 bases). The length of the CDR3 is 15 residues. Germline V gives CDR1 ENHRY, CDR2 SYGVKD. Trimming removed 2 bases at V and 5 bases at J, with 15 bases between. The chain's CDR3 is CAISEAGRGRTEAFF. The CDR3 DNA reads TGTGCCATCAGTGAGGCGGGCAGGGGACGGACTGAAGCTTTCTTT.

The V call is TRBV6-2 or TRBV6-3, the J call TRBJ2-2; D possibly corresponds to TRBD1 (6 bases). Germline V gene lookup returns CDR1 MNHEY and CDR2 SVGEGT. With 5 bases removed from V and 3 bases from J, the gap between germline ends came to 10 bases. CDR3 size: 14 residues. The CDR3 loop reads CASSPGQHTGELFF. The CDR3 coding sequence is TGTGCCAGCAGTCCCGGACAGCACACCGGGGAGCTGTTTTTT.

This clone was seen just once. The rearrangement uses TRBV28 and TRBJ1-2, with 8 positions matching TRBD1. In germline, CDR1 is MDHEN, CDR2 SYDVKM. The length of the CDR3 is 14 residues. The V gene end was trimmed by 5 bases and the J gene end by 5 bases; junction bases not matched to a gene: 7. For the CDR3, the DNA is TGTGCCAGCAGTCCAGGACAGGGATCTTATGGCTACACCTTC. Residues: CASSPGQGSYGYTF.

The chain has TRBV11-2 and TRBJ1-4, with D possibly being TRBD1 (5 bases). Germline CDR1 is SGHAT and CDR2 is FQNNGV. Trimming stripped 6 bases from V and 7 bases from J, with 9 bases between. The CDR3 has 12 amino acids. DNA for the CDR3: TGTGCCAGCAGTCTCCAGGGTGAAAAACTGTTTTTT. The encoded protein is CASSLQGEKLFF.

The CDR3 spells CASSQDWESRQPQHF. The CDR3 nucleotides read TGTGCCAGCAGTCAGGACTGGGAATCACGACAGCCCCAGCATTTT. The chain combines TRBV6-5 with TRBJ1-5; no reliable D call. This CDR3 is built from 15 residues. Trimming stripped 5 bases from V and 7 bases from J, with 18 bases between. Germline CDR1 and CDR2: MNHEY and SVGAGI.

The CDR3 sequence: CASSLPGLAGSGANVLTF. Here the CDR3 DNA reads TGTGCCAGCAGCTTACCGGGACTAGCGGGATCTGGGGCCAACGTCCTGACTTTC. The chain carries TRBV5-4 and TRBJ2-6, with 13 bases fitting TRBD2. CDR3 size: 18 residues. With V trimmed by 2 bases and J by 1 base, 3 bases remained unmatched. CDR1 SGHNT and CDR2 YYREEE come from the germline V gene (reference sequence).

The chain recombines TRBV9 with TRBJ1-4; D possibly corresponds to TRBD1 (6 bases). The V end lost 0 bases, the J end lost 8 bases, and 14 bases lay between the germline ends. The CDR3 contains 15 residues. Germline loops: CDR1 SGDLS, CDR2 YYNGEE. Here the CDR3 reads CASSVDWGRGEKLFF. The CDR3 nucleotides are TGTGCCAGCAGCGTAGACTGGGGGCGAGGAGAAAAACTGTTTTTT.